Presented here are 30 T cell receptor beta chains from one specimen sequenced in a study of spatial heterogeneity in lung cancer. MiXCR, applied by TCRdb to the 5' RACE reads, yields one record per CDR3 protein. This sample has roughly 100,000 distinct CDR3 sequences, with around 9% found just once. The time point: sample taken at primary tumor resection. Whole RNA from tumor, nontumor lung or frozen PBMC was sequenced unsorted. The sample here was PBMCs, taken at surgery. The receptors stem from a male donor with early-stage non-small cell lung cancer.

In this sample, this clonotype turned up many times. V gene TRBV7-9 combines with J gene TRBJ2-1; possibly TRBD1 for D (5 bases). Germline CDR1 is SEHNR and CDR2 is FQNEAQ (reference sequence). Deletions cut 0 bases from V and 9 bases from J, with 9 bases between. There are 13 residues in the CDR3. CDR3: CASSLAGQGEQFF. CDR3 in DNA: TGTGCCAGCAGCTTAGCGGGGCAGGGTGAGCAGTTCTTC.

This clonotype appeared a few times. The chain couples TRBV3-1 to TRBJ2-3, with D perhaps TRBD1 (5 bases). The CDR3 has 14 amino acids. V was cut by 2 bases and J by 5 bases, with 11 bases left in between. Germline assignment: CDR1 LGHDT and CDR2 YNNKEL (reference sequence). The CDR3 loop reads CASSQRGFRDTQYF. The CDR3 coding sequence is TGTGCCAGCAGCCAAAGGGGATTCAGAGATACGCAGTATTTT.

This clonotype has just a few counts. V gene TRBV5-1 combines with J gene TRBJ1-2, with D perhaps TRBD1 (5 bases). Trimming pared 4 bases from V and 5 bases from J, leaving 15 bases between. Germline V gene data show CDR1 as SGHRS and CDR2 as YFSETQ. The CDR3 has 14 amino acids. CDR3 DNA sequence: TGCGCCAGCAGCACCCAAGGGACGGGGTATGGCTACACCTTC. This encodes CASSTQGTGYGYTF.

Details on this clonotype: This clone may be a read error of a much larger clone one base away. This CDR3 fails to terminate in the conserved phenylalanine or tryptophan, so it likely reflects a read error. CDR3 nucleotide sequence: TGTGCCAGCCACCTACCCCCAGGGGCGACCGGGGAGCTGTTTCTT. Its translation is CASHLPPGATGELFL. The rearrangement links TRBV2 to TRBJ2-2, with D perhaps TRBD1 (6 bases). Trimming stripped 8 bases from V and 5 bases from J, with 18 bases between. Germline lookup yields CDR1 SNHLY and CDR2 FYNNEI. This CDR3 region has 15 residues.

The rearrangement joins TRBV6-2 or TRBV6-3 to TRBJ1-3; D gene uncertain. This CDR3 is built from 11 residues. The V and J ends lost 5 bases and 4 bases respectively, with 3 bases between them. Germline CDR1 MNHEY, CDR2 SVGEGT. The CDR3 bases are TGTGCCAGCAGTCGGGGAAACACCATATATTTT. Its translation is CASSRGNTIYF.

V usage is TRBV5-6 and J usage is TRBJ2-5; 9 bases are a match to TRBD2. The ends lost 0 bases at V and 5 bases at J; junction bases unmatched: 2. Germline loops: CDR1 SGHDT, CDR2 YYEEEE. This CDR3 contains 14 residues. DNA of the CDR3: TGTGCCAGCAGCTTGGTAGCGGGAGTGGAGACCCAGTACTTC. Protein product: CASSLVAGVETQYF.

J is TRBJ1-3 and V is TRBV29-1; 10 positions agree with TRBD1. Trimming at V came to 6 bases and at J to 0 bases, leaving 14 bases not matched to a gene. Germline V gene lookup returns CDR1 SQVTM and CDR2 ANQGSEA. There are 18 residues in the CDR3. The CDR3 DNA reads TGCAGCGTCACGCCCCGGGACAGGGGCCCCCTCTCTGGAAACACCATATATTTT. Amino acid sequence: CSVTPRDRGPLSGNTIYF.

This clonotype was seen a few times. V is TRBV20-1 and J is TRBJ2-5, with TRBD2 matching 16 bases. The CDR3 spans 16 residues. The V segment lost 4 bases and the J segment 5 bases; nucleotides outside the gene matches: 7. Germline CDR1 is DFQATT and CDR2 is SNEGSKA (reference sequence). The CDR3 DNA reads TGCAGTGCTACCGGGACTAGCGGGAGGGCCGATGAGACCCAGTACTTC. Its protein is CSATGTSGRADETQYF.

At least ten counts were recorded for this clonotype. The chain has TRBV6-5 and TRBJ1-1; 8 bases agree with TRBD1. Trimming at V came to 4 bases and at J to 5 bases, leaving 3 bases not matched to a gene. This CDR3 is built from 13 residues. Germline CDR1 reads MNHEY; CDR2 reads SVGAGI. In nucleotides, the CDR3 is TGTGCCAGCAGTTTACGACAGGGGACTGAAGCTTTCTTT. It encodes CASSLRQGTEAFF.

This clonotype showed up many times. This chain connects TRBV27 to TRBJ2-2; D unresolved. The germline V and J ends were trimmed by 4 bases and 5 bases, with 2 bases remaining between them. The CDR3 consists of 11 residues. Germline assignment: CDR1 MNHEY and CDR2 SMNVEV (reference sequence). The CDR3 DNA is TGTGCCAGCAGTTCAACCGGGGAGCTGTTTTTT. Its translation: CASSSTGELFF.

This clonotype was recorded at least ten times. The chain couples TRBV6-2 or TRBV6-3 to TRBJ2-3, with 7 bases identical to TRBD2. Germline CDR1 is MNHEY and CDR2 is SVGEGT. The CDR3 runs 15 residues. Losses at the gene ends were 6 bases for V and 0 bases for J; bases not matched to a gene: 6. The CDR3 DNA is TGTGCCAGCAGCCCCTGGCGGGGGAGCACAGATACGCAGTATTTT. Protein product: CASSPWRGSTDTQYF.

This clonotype was detected a few times. The chain recombines TRBV12-3 or TRBV12-4 with TRBJ1-1; D may be TRBD1 (6 bases). The V gene lost 6 bases and the J gene lost 8 bases, with 19 bases spanning the gap. This CDR3 region has 14 residues. The CDR3 is CASSTNPGHHEAFF. The CDR3 coding sequence is TGTGCCAGCAGCACCAATCCGGGACACCACGAAGCTTTCTTT.

This clonotype was seen ten or more times. The chain is built from TRBV29-1 and TRBJ1-2; D is unclear. This CDR3 has 13 amino acids. Per germline, CDR1 SQVTM and CDR2 ANQGSEA. V gave up 7 bases and J gave up 4 bases, with 16 bases separating them. The CDR3, as DNA: TGCAGCGCCGCCTCGGGCGGTAGCTATGGCTACACCTTC. Translating gives CSAASGGSYGYTF. Looking up the rest from reference TRBV29-1 and TRBJ1-2 gives the full variable domain: SAVISQKPSRDICQRGTSLTIQCQVDSQVTMMFWYRQQPGQSLTLIATANQGSEATYESGFVIDKFPISRPNLTFSTLTVSNMSPEDSSIYLCSAASGGSYGYTFGSGTRLTVV.

The sample holds a few counts of this clonotype. This rearrangement joins TRBV11-2 to TRBJ2-1; D is ambiguous. There are 18 residues in the CDR3. V was shortened by 3 bases and J by 0 bases, with 18 bases between the two germline ends. The germline V gene encodes CDR1 SGHAT and CDR2 FQNNGV. This CDR3 is CASSFMGRGRSSYNEQFF. For the CDR3, the DNA is TGTGCCAGCAGCTTCATGGGAAGAGGACGCAGCTCCTACAATGAGCAGTTCTTC.

This clonotype showed up many times. CDR3 region: CASYETVGGKLFF. CDR3 DNA: TGTGCCAGCTACGAGACCGTGGGGGGAAAACTGTTTTTT. The rearrangement joins TRBV28 to TRBJ1-4; D is perhaps TRBD1 (5 bases). The ends were cut back, 8 bases at V and 10 bases at J, with 17 bases in the middle. CDR1 is MDHEN and CDR2 is SYDVKM in the germline V gene. This CDR3 has 13 amino acids.

This clonotype was seen many times. The chain joins TRBV28 to TRBJ2-5; 9 bases map to TRBD2. The CDR3 consists of 15 residues. Trimming removed 5 bases from V and 3 bases from J; junction bases left unmatched: 7. Germline V lookup: CDR1 MDHEN, CDR2 SYDVKM. CDR3 amino acids: CASSALAGVKETQYF. The CDR3 coding sequence is TGTGCCAGCAGTGCTTTAGCGGGAGTAAAAGAGACCCAGTACTTC.

This clonotype occurred a few times. This rearrangement joins TRBV18 to TRBJ1-5; D might be TRBD1 (6 bases). CDR1 and CDR2 from the germline V gene are KGHSH and LQKENI. V was shortened by 3 bases and J by 0 bases, with 12 bases between the two germline ends. The CDR3 consists of 16 residues. CDR3 sequence reads: CASSPQQGDSNQPQHF. In DNA, the CDR3 is TGTGCCAGCTCACCCCAACAGGGAGATAGCAATCAGCCCCAGCATTTT.

This clonotype was detected ten times or more. This chain connects TRBV20-1 to TRBJ2-5; 8 nucleotides match TRBD1. Trimming took 3 bases from V and 0 from J; bases not matched to a gene: 3. The CDR3 has 14 amino acids. Germline values: CDR1 DFQATT, CDR2 SNEGSKA (reference sequence). The CDR3 coding sequence is TGCAGTGCTAGCCCGGGACAGGACCAAGAGACCCAGTACTTC. Protein: CSASPGQDQETQYF.

This clonotype has a handful of counts. The chain recombines TRBV20-1 with TRBJ1-6, with a weak D call TRBD1 (5 bases). Germline lookup yields CDR1 DFQATT and CDR2 SNEGSKA (reference sequence). V was shortened by 0 bases and J by 8 bases, with 11 bases between the two germline ends. The CDR3 runs to 14 residues. Written as DNA, the CDR3 is TGCAGTGCTAGAGATCCTTGGGGGGATTCACCCCTCCACTTT. Its protein is CSARDPWGDSPLHF.

The chain has TRBV20-1 and TRBJ2-3; 9 bases line up with TRBD2. The trim removed 3 bases at V and 1 base at J, leaving 5 bases unmatched. The CDR3 is 15 amino acids. The V gene's germline CDR1 is DFQATT and CDR2 SNEGSKA (reference sequence). The CDR3 coding sequence is TGCAGTGCTAGTACGTCTAGCGGGGGCACAGATACGCAGTATTTT. Encoded protein: CSASTSSGGTDTQYF.

This clonotype was counted only a few times. The DNA for the CDR3 is TGTGCCAGCAGTGCGACAGGGGGAGACTATGGCTACACCTTC. Its translation is CASSATGGDYGYTF. This rearrangement joins TRBV6-1 to TRBJ1-2; 9 bases align to TRBD1. Germline-derived CDR1 and CDR2 are MNHNS and SASEGT. The CDR3 length is 14 residues. The ends lost 4 bases at V and 3 bases at J; junction bases unmatched: 3.

This clonotype was recorded at least ten times. The chain combines TRBV24-1 with TRBJ2-1; a weak D match, TRBD2 (5 bases). This CDR3 contains 12 residues. Germline V gives CDR1 KGHDR, CDR2 SFDVKD. Trimming cost V 7 bases and J 7 bases, with 10 bases left between them. The DNA of the CDR3 is TGTGCCACCAGGCCCCGGGAAAATGAGCAGTTCTTC. Encoded protein: CATRPRENEQFF.

This clonotype has ten or more counts. The chain links TRBV2 to TRBJ2-3, with D possibly matching TRBD1 (6 bases). The CDR3 totals 14 residues. Germline V gives CDR1 SNHLY, CDR2 FYNNEI. The V gene lost 6 bases and the J gene lost 2 bases, with 12 bases spanning the gap. The CDR3 DNA sequence: TGTGCCAGCAGCCTCCGACAGGTCACAGATACGCAGTATTTT. Translated, it gives CASSLRQVTDTQYF.

The J gene is TRBJ1-2, the V gene TRBV29-1, with 7 bases fitting TRBD1. The CDR3 has 13 residues. Trimming at V came to 3 bases and at J to 1 base, leaving 2 bases not matched to a gene. From germline, CDR1 is SQVTM and CDR2 ANQGSEA. As DNA, the CDR3 is TGCAGCGTTGAGACAGGGTTTAACTATGGCTACACCTTC. This encodes CSVETGFNYGYTF.

This clonotype appeared many times. The V and J genes are TRBV20-1 and TRBJ1-6; TRBD1 aligns across 8 bases. CDR1 and CDR2 from the germline V gene are DFQATT and SNEGSKA (reference sequence). The CDR3 runs to 14 residues. The CDR3 is CSAGGQVVNSPLHF. The CDR3 DNA is TGCAGCGCAGGGGGCCAGGTGGTAAATTCACCCCTCCACTTT.

V is TRBV11-2 and J is TRBJ1-1; no reliable D call. This CDR3 region has 15 residues. Trimming removed 2 bases at V and 4 bases at J, with 14 bases between. Germline V lookup: CDR1 SGHAT, CDR2 FQNNGV. The CDR3 region is CASSLRTRGGTEAFF. For the CDR3, the DNA is TGTGCCAGCAGCTTAAGAACCCGGGGAGGCACTGAAGCTTTCTTT.

J is TRBJ2-1 and V is TRBV9; 7 nucleotides align to TRBD2. Germline V gene sequence: CDR1 SGDLS, CDR2 YYNGEE. With 0 bases clipped from V and 1 base from J, the junction kept 4 bases outside the gene matches. The CDR3 runs 16 residues. CDR3 sequence (DNA): TGTGCCAGCAGCGTAGCTGGCGGGGGATCCTACAATGAGCAGTTCTTC. The encoded protein is CASSVAGGGSYNEQFF.

This clonotype was seen many times. The chain couples TRBV10-3 to TRBJ1-1; 8 bases match TRBD1. CDR3 length: 14 residues. Trimming removed 5 bases from V and 4 bases from J; junction bases left unmatched: 6. The germline CDR1 and CDR2 sequences are ENHRY and SYGVKD. The CDR3 here is CAISTRTGPTEAFF. The CDR3 DNA follows: TGTGCCATCAGTACACGGACAGGGCCCACTGAAGCTTTCTTT.

V usage is TRBV2 and J usage is TRBJ2-3; TRBD1 or TRBD2 may be the D gene (5 bases each). The CDR3 sequence is 15 residues long. Trimming stripped 6 bases from V and 0 bases from J, with 13 bases between. Germline loops: CDR1 SNHLY, CDR2 FYNNEI. CDR3 protein: CASRGEAASTDTQYF. CDR3 coding DNA: TGTGCCAGCAGGGGGGAAGCCGCTAGCACAGATACGCAGTATTTT.

This clonotype was detected only a few times. The rearrangement links TRBV20-1 to TRBJ2-1, with TRBD1 matching over 11 bases. Germline CDR1 and CDR2: DFQATT and SNEGSKA (reference sequence). This CDR3 is 15 amino acids long. V dropped 2 bases and J dropped 9; count of bases not matched to a gene: 9. The CDR3 DNA reads as TGCAGTGCTAGATCTCCGGGACAGGGGGTGATTGAGCAGTTCTTC. As protein: CSARSPGQGVIEQFF.